This T cell receptor beta chain was identified during a study of STAT5B mutations in CD4+ large granular lymphocyte leukemia. Study details: Healthy donors showed HLA-associated enrichment of the CDR3 'QG' motif. General observations from the study: TRBV06-family usage was enriched in top patient clones (8/27) versus controls (2/35). No patients shared main leukemic clonotypes, though roughly 25% appeared at low frequency elsewhere. Patient CD4-sorted repertoires looked more clonal than healthy CD4+ repertoires, even without putative leukemic clones.

This CDR3 is built from 16 residues. From germline, CDR1 is SNHLY and CDR2 FYNNEI. Trimming cost V 4 bases and J 4 bases; bases outside gene matches: 10. A word on this clone: Its antigen is not known.

Repertoires were generated with immunoSEQ multiplex PCR, while TCRdb's copy carries only in-frame clones and drops some. The table shows tens of thousands of clones, with about 79% occurring only once. What was sequenced was CD4+ T cells from blood buffy coats. The chain is built from TRBV2 and TRBJ2-5; TRBD2 matches at 9 bases. The sequence derives from a human donor in good health. CDR3 in amino acids: CASSGSLAGPAETQYF. CDR3 sequence (DNA): TGTGCCAGCAGTGGTTCCCTAGCGGGGCCCGCAGAGACCCAGTACTTC.